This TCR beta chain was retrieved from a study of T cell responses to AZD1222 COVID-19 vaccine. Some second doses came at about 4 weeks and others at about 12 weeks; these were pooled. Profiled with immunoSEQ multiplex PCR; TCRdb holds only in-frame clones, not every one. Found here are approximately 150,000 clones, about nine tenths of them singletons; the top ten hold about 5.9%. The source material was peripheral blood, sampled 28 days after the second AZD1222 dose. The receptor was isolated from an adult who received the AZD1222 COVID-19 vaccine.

CDR3 region: CASSPEPGQGGGTQYF. The CDR3, as DNA: TGTGCCAGCTCACCCGAACCGGGACAGGGAGGCGGGACCCAGTACTTC. The chain recombines TRBV18 with TRBJ2-5; 9 bases align to TRBD1. The CDR3 has 16 residues. Germline assignment: CDR1 KGHSH and CDR2 LQKENI. V lost 3 bases to trimming and J lost 7 bases; unmatched junction nucleotides: 12. The full variable domain, rest sourced from reference TRBV18 and TRBJ2-5, is NAGVMQNPRHLVRRRGQEARLRCSPMKGHSHVYWYRQLPEEGLKFMVYLQKENIIDESGMPKERFSAEFPKEGPSILRIQQVVRGDSAAYFCASSPEPGQGGGTQYFGPGTRLLVL.